The 32 T cell receptor beta chains in this list originate from one sample, sequenced in a study of spatial heterogeneity in lung cancer. Study-level points and caveats: Expanded intratumoral alpha and beta TCR counts tracked tumor mutation counts.

As to time point: sample taken at primary tumor resection. Using its own MiXCR run on the 5' RACE reads, TCRdb lists one record per CDR3 protein. Of about 9,200 distinct CDR3 sequences listed, about 2.9% are singletons. These receptors lack a known antigen. The sequenced sample was lung tumor tissue, obtained at surgery. The receptors shown here come from a male donor with early-stage non-small cell lung cancer.

Many counts were recorded for this clonotype. The chain recombines TRBV30 with TRBJ1-1; a weak D match, TRBD1 (6 bases). The CDR3 covers 13 residues. V gave up 3 bases and J gave up 6 bases, with 14 bases separating them. The germline V gene encodes CDR1 GTSNPN and CDR2 SVGIG (reference sequence). CDR3 bases: TGTGCCTGGAGAGGGAGGGGGAGGTCTGAAGCTTTCTTT. This translates into CAWRGRGRSEAFF.

This clonotype is judged medium-sized (0.01 to 0.1%). The J gene is TRBJ1-2, the V gene TRBV10-3; 7 bases are a match to TRBD1. From germline, CDR1 is ENHRY and CDR2 SYGVKD. V was pared by 5 bases and J by 2 bases, with 8 bases of the junction left unmatched. The CDR3 loop spans 15 amino acids. In DNA, the CDR3 is TGTGCCATCAGTCCGCACCCACAGGGGAACTATGGCTACACCTTC. Translation gives CAISPHPQGNYGYTF.

Turning to this clonotype: It may be a read error: a sequence one base away is much more abundant. The V call is TRBV29-1, the J call TRBJ2-7; D is undetermined. Germline loops: CDR1 SQVTM, CDR2 ANQGSEA. The length of the CDR3 is 11 residues. Deletions cut 4 bases from V and 6 bases from J, with 10 bases between. The CDR3 sequence is CSVVQSAEQYF. The DNA for the CDR3 is TGCAGCGTTGTACAGTCGGCCGAGCAGTACTTC.

This clonotype showed up many times. This chain links TRBV7-2 with TRBJ2-4; a possible D gene is TRBD2 (6 bases). Trimming removed 1 base from V and 2 bases from J, with 9 bases in between. From germline, CDR1 is SGHTA and CDR2 FQGNSA. This CDR3 spans 15 amino acids. The CDR3: CASSLDRGTKNIQYF. DNA of the CDR3: TGTGCCAGCAGCTTAGATCGGGGGACCAAAAACATTCAGTACTTC.

This clonotype is medium-sized in the sample. The rearrangement links TRBV19 to TRBJ1-5; no clear D gene. Germline CDR1 is LNHDA and CDR2 is SQIVND (reference sequence). The CDR3 contains 14 residues. Between the trimmed V and J ends, which lost 5 bases and 2 bases, there was a span of 10 bases. The CDR3 protein is CASSVALGNQPQHF. In DNA form, the CDR3 reads TGTGCCAGTAGTGTGGCATTGGGCAATCAGCCCCAGCATTTT.

This clonotype was recorded at least ten times. The rearrangement uses TRBV10-1 and TRBJ2-7, with 7 bases lining up with TRBD1. This CDR3 contains 13 residues. CDR1 and CDR2 from the germline V gene are WNHNN and SYGVQD (reference sequence). J gave up 3 bases and V 4 bases, and 3 bases lay outside the gene matches. CDR3 sequence (DNA): TGCGCCAGCAGTGCGGGACAGTACTACGAGCAGTACTTC. Translation gives CASSAGQYYEQYF.

This clonotype was counted at least ten times. This sequence joins TRBV5-1 and TRBJ1-2; no clear D gene. Germline CDR1 SGHRS, CDR2 YFSETQ. This CDR3 is built from 13 residues. The V and J ends lost 9 bases and 6 bases respectively, with 18 bases between them. DNA for the CDR3: TGCGCCACTACTGCCACCGATACGGATGGCTACACCTTC. This codes for CATTATDTDGYTF. The whole variable domain, remainder taken from reference TRBV5-1 and TRBJ1-2, is KAGVTQTPRYLIKTRGQQVTLSCSPISGHRSVSWYQQTPGQGLQFLFEYFSETQRNKGNFPGRFSGRQFSNSRSEMNVSTLELGDSALYLCATTATDTDGYTFGSGTRLTVV.

This clonotype was detected many times. The chain carries TRBV5-1 and TRBJ2-5; D is perhaps TRBD2 (5 bases). This CDR3 comprises 16 residues. Per the germline V gene, CDR1 is SGHRS and CDR2 is YFSETQ. The germline V and J ends were trimmed by 0 bases and 1 base, with 13 bases remaining between them. CDR3 in amino acids: CASSLVGGFSQETQYF. As DNA, the CDR3 is TGCGCCAGCAGCTTGGTTGGCGGGTTCTCCCAAGAGACCCAGTACTTC. The full variable domain, with the rest looked up from reference TRBV5-1 and TRBJ2-5, is KAGVTQTPRYLIKTRGQQVTLSCSPISGHRSVSWYQQTPGQGLQFLFEYFSETQRNKGNFPGRFSGRQFSNSRSEMNVSTLELGDSALYLCASSLVGGFSQETQYFGPGTRLLVL.

On this clonotype itself: A read error may be the cause here, since a much bigger clone is one base away. The chain joins TRBV7-2 to TRBJ2-5; D is perhaps TRBD2 (5 bases). Germline lookup yields CDR1 SGHTA and CDR2 FQGNSA. The CDR3 is made up of 15 amino acids. The CDR3 DNA follows: TGTGTCAGCAGCTTGGGGAGAAAATCCCAAGAGACCCAGTACTTC. Translating it yields CVSSLGRKSQETQYF.

This clonotype is classed as medium-sized (0.01 to 0.1%). J is TRBJ2-3 and V is TRBV20-1; D call uncertain. This CDR3 is built from 13 residues. Germline CDR1 DFQATT, CDR2 SNEGSKA (reference sequence). The V end was cut by 3 bases, the J end by 5 bases, with 12 bases between. The CDR3 here is CSASGQLGDTQYF. The CDR3 nucleotides are TGCAGTGCTAGCGGTCAGCTGGGAGATACGCAGTATTTT.

This clonotype has ten or more counts. The chain links TRBV11-2 to TRBJ2-7; D remains ambiguous. The germline CDR1 and CDR2 sequences are SGHAT and FQNNGV. The CDR3 length is 13 residues. V was pared by 1 base and J by 4 bases, with 8 bases between. CDR3 residues: CASSLGLLYEQYF. Written as DNA, the CDR3 is TGTGCCAGCAGCTTAGGTTTACTTTACGAGCAGTACTTC.

This clonotype was recorded at least ten times. J is TRBJ2-2 and V is TRBV6-1, with 8 bases fitting TRBD1. From germline, CDR1 is MNHNS and CDR2 SASEGT. V shed 6 bases and J 4 bases; nucleotides not matched to a gene: 13. The CDR3 sequence is 17 residues long. In nucleotides, the CDR3 is TGTGCCAGCAGGGGCTCGCCGGACAGGGTTTTCACCGGGGAGCTGTTTTTT. Translation gives CASRGSPDRVFTGELFF.

This clonotype showed up many times. The gene calls are TRBV24-1 and TRBJ2-5, with 7 bases lining up with TRBD1. The germline V gene has CDR1 KGHDR and CDR2 SFDVKD. V lost 3 bases to trimming and J lost 3 bases; unmatched junction nucleotides: 6. This CDR3 has 15 residues. The chain's CDR3 is CATSDGQDRKETQYF. The CDR3 nucleotides are TGTGCCACCAGTGATGGACAGGATCGGAAAGAGACCCAGTACTTC.

This clonotype was seen more than once but under ten times. J is TRBJ2-4 and V is TRBV23-1; either TRBD1 or TRBD2 may fit D (7 bases each). TRBV23-1 is an ORF, and what it does is uncertain. V was trimmed by 0 bases and J by 3 bases, leaving 15 bases between them. The CDR3 consists of 17 residues. The DNA for the CDR3 is TGCGCCAGCAGTCAATCGAGAGCAGGGGGGGACAAAAACATTCAGTACTTC. Amino acid sequence: CASSQSRAGGDKNIQYF.

This clonotype is medium-sized within its sample. The chain couples TRBV9 to TRBJ1-1; D gene ambiguous. Trimming took 0 bases from V and 6 from J, leaving 12 bases between them. The CDR3 loop spans 14 amino acids. Germline V gene sequence: CDR1 SGDLS, CDR2 YYNGEE. This chain's CDR3 is CASSVEGPVAEAFF. Written as DNA, the CDR3 is TGTGCCAGCAGCGTAGAGGGCCCAGTCGCTGAAGCTTTCTTT.

This clonotype was found many times. The gene calls are TRBV4-3 and TRBJ1-2; 7 bases are a match to TRBD1. J gave up 8 bases and V 0 bases, and 9 bases lay outside the gene matches. The germline CDR1 and CDR2 sequences are LGHNA and YSLEER. CDR3 size: 15 residues. The CDR3 DNA sequence: TGCGCCAGCAGCCAAGATCGACAGGGCTCTGGGGGCTACACCTTC. Translated: CASSQDRQGSGGYTF.

This clonotype is classed as medium-sized. V and J are TRBV20-1 and TRBJ1-6; D is possibly TRBD1 (5 bases). Germline V gene data show CDR1 as DFQATT and CDR2 as SNEGSKA (reference sequence). V was clipped by 3 bases and J by 7 bases, with 16 bases between them. The CDR3 is 15 residues long. The CDR3 region is CSARLMGRTNSPLHF. CDR3 DNA: TGCAGTGCTAGGTTGATGGGGCGGACCAATTCACCCCTCCACTTT.

This clonotype was seen repeatedly, ten times or more. The chain carries TRBV5-1 and TRBJ1-1; D not certain. This CDR3 is built from 13 residues. V dropped 4 bases and J dropped 4 bases, with 11 bases sitting between them. The germline CDR1 and CDR2 sequences are SGHRS and YFSETQ. CDR3 sequence reads: CASSPDLGTEAFF. The CDR3 region has the DNA TGCGCCAGCAGCCCGGACCTTGGCACTGAAGCTTTCTTT.

In its sample, this clonotype ranks as medium-sized (0.01 to 0.1%). The J gene is TRBJ1-3, the V gene TRBV7-9; no firm D call. This CDR3 contains 15 residues. V lost 0 bases and J 0 bases, leaving 6 bases between the germline ends. Germline CDR1 SEHNR, CDR2 FQNEAQ (reference sequence). CDR3 sequence: CASSLAGSSGNTIYF. The CDR3 DNA follows: TGTGCCAGCAGCTTAGCAGGGAGCTCTGGAAACACCATATATTTT.

This clonotype was seen repeatedly, ten times or more. This chain uses TRBV28 with TRBJ2-1, with a weak D call TRBD2 (5 bases). The V gene lost 8 bases and the J gene lost 2 bases, with 13 bases spanning the gap. This CDR3 comprises 14 residues. The V gene's germline CDR1 is MDHEN and CDR2 SYDVKM. The CDR3 coding sequence is TGTGCCAGCCGCGTAGGAGGTACCTACAATGAGCAGTTCTTC. Amino acid sequence: CASRVGGTYNEQFF.

This clonotype was counted at least ten times. The chain is built from TRBV2 and TRBJ1-1; TRBD1 might be the D (6 bases). The ends were cut back, 7 bases at V and 4 bases at J, with 10 bases in the middle. Germline V lookup: CDR1 SNHLY, CDR2 FYNNEI. CDR3 length: 12 amino acids. CDR3 residues: CASKRGGTEAFF. Written as DNA, the CDR3 is TGTGCCAGCAAAAGGGGGGGCACTGAAGCTTTCTTT.

This clonotype counts as medium-sized. The J gene is TRBJ2-7, the V gene TRBV20-1; D gene uncertain. From germline, CDR1 is DFQATT and CDR2 SNEGSKA (reference sequence). The CDR3 is 15 amino acids. With 0 bases removed from V and 2 bases from J, the gap between germline ends came to 14 bases. The CDR3: CSARDIDMGTYEQYF. In nucleotides, the CDR3 is TGCAGTGCTAGAGATATAGACATGGGCACCTACGAGCAGTACTTC.

There are many counts of this clonotype. The CDR3 protein is CASSVNGETQYF. CDR3 nucleotide sequence: TGTGCCAGCAGCGTGAACGGAGAGACCCAGTACTTC. This chain links TRBV27 with TRBJ2-5; the D is unclear. The CDR3 is 12 residues long. Trimming removed 6 bases from V and 4 bases from J, with 9 bases in between. Germline values: CDR1 MNHEY, CDR2 SMNVEV (reference sequence).

This clonotype is labeled medium-sized (0.01 to 0.1%). This sequence joins TRBV28 and TRBJ2-5, with 7 bases matching TRBD1. This CDR3 comprises 13 residues. Germline lookup yields CDR1 MDHEN and CDR2 SYDVKM. V trimming: 4 bases; J trimming: 4 bases; junction bases outside the gene matches: 3. CDR3 in amino acids: CASSSYRGETQYF. For the CDR3, the DNA is TGTGCCAGCAGTTCCTACAGGGGAGAGACCCAGTACTTC.

This clonotype was detected only once. One base away lies a much larger clone, so this may be a sequencing read error. The rearrangement links TRBV12-3 or TRBV12-4 to TRBJ2-3, with 8 bases that match TRBD2. The V segment lost 8 bases and the J segment 2 bases; nucleotides outside the gene matches: 9. This CDR3 spans 15 amino acids. The CDR3 DNA reads as TGTGCCAGCGGGAAGGTGCGGGGGGACACAGATACGCAGTATTTT. Encoded protein: CASGKVRGDTDTQYF.

This clonotype ranks as medium-sized. The V and J genes are TRBV7-6 and TRBJ1-6; TRBD1 matches 7 bases. Losses at the gene ends were 1 base for V and 9 bases for J; bases not matched to a gene: 3. This CDR3 contains 14 residues. Germline assignment: CDR1 SGHVS and CDR2 FNYEAQ. The CDR3 DNA sequence: TGTGCCAGCAGCTTAGGACAGGGAGGTTCACCCCTCCACTTT. Its protein product is CASSLGQGGSPLHF.

This clonotype appeared many times. The chain employs TRBV20-1 and TRBJ2-7; TRBD1 matches 9 bases. The CDR3 covers 12 residues. Germline-derived CDR1 and CDR2 are DFQATT and SNEGSKA (reference sequence). Losses at the gene ends were 7 bases for V and 4 bases for J; bases not matched to a gene: 5. In DNA form, the CDR3 reads TGCAGTGGGGGACAGGGCAGATACGAGCAGTACTTC. The encoded protein is CSGGQGRYEQYF.

In its sample, this clonotype ranks as medium-sized. The chain links TRBV6-5 to TRBJ1-5; 8 bases agree with TRBD1. CDR3 length: 14 amino acids. Germline CDR1 MNHEY, CDR2 SVGAGI. After removal of 4 bases from V and 5 bases from J, the junction contained 4 bases not matched to a gene. The CDR3 loop is CASSSDRAHQPQHF. Written as DNA, the CDR3 is TGTGCCAGCAGTTCGGACAGGGCCCATCAGCCCCAGCATTTT.

This clonotype was observed at least ten times. V and J are TRBV11-2 and TRBJ1-1; 11 bases match TRBD1. The CDR3 is 16 amino acids. With V trimmed by 4 bases and J by 0 bases, 4 bases remained unmatched. Germline V gene data show CDR1 as SGHAT and CDR2 as FQNNGV. The CDR3 DNA follows: TGTGCCAGCAGCTCCCGGGACAGGGGGATGAACACTGAAGCTTTCTTT. This translates into CASSSRDRGMNTEAFF.

The table lists this clonotype with many counts. V usage is TRBV6-5 and J usage is TRBJ2-7; D may correspond to TRBD1 or TRBD2 (5 bases each). Between the trimmed V and J ends, which lost 6 bases and 4 bases, there was a span of 13 bases. CDR1 MNHEY and CDR2 SVGAGI come from the germline V gene. The CDR3 runs to 13 residues. The CDR3 bases are TGTGCCAGCAGCTCCGGGACCTTTTACGAGCAGTACTTC. Translation gives CASSSGTFYEQYF.

This clonotype came up many times. The chain is built from TRBV5-1 and TRBJ2-1; TRBD2 agrees at 9 bases. CDR1 and CDR2 (germline): SGHRS, YFSETQ. This CDR3 has 17 amino acids. The trim removed 3 bases at V and 8 bases at J, leaving 15 bases unmatched. The CDR3 reads CASSYPSGAGGGYEQFF. As DNA, the CDR3 is TGCGCCAGCAGCTACCCTTCTGGAGCGGGGGGTGGGTATGAGCAGTTCTTC.

This clonotype appeared many times. The chain has TRBV5-1 and TRBJ2-7; 7 positions agree with TRBD1. This CDR3 is 14 amino acids long. V lost 9 bases to trimming and J lost 1 base; unmatched junction nucleotides: 10. Germline V gene lookup returns CDR1 SGHRS and CDR2 YFSETQ. This CDR3 is CATKGQTGSYEQYF. The DNA of the CDR3 is TGCGCCACCAAGGGACAGACGGGATCCTACGAGCAGTACTTC.